This TCR beta chain was profiled in a study of blood T cell repertoires in COVID-19. About the research overall: Sources were T cells, B-cell-depleted T cells, or PBMCs; the material itself was cDNA or gDNA.

V was cut by 5 bases and J by 5 bases, with 10 bases left in between. Looked up from germline, CDR1 is SNHLY and CDR2 is FYNNEI. The CDR3 runs 13 residues. In the original analysis: Amplified reference gene primers provided the basis for estimating nucleated cell counts. Data came from immunoSEQ multiplex PCR; TCRdb stores just in-frame clones and leaves some out. For V, J and clone size, that table is used; D and trimming come from the DNA. The sample has approximately 180,000 clones, roughly 84% seen once; the top ten hold about 18%. The receptor was isolated from a person aged 70 to 85 with COVID-19, enrolled during active disease. The chain carries TRBV2 and TRBJ1-5; D gene ambiguous. The sample comprised peripheral blood. In nucleotides, the CDR3 is TGTGCCAGCAGTCTGCAGGATTATCAGCCCCAGCATTTT. Translated: CASSLQDYQPQHF.